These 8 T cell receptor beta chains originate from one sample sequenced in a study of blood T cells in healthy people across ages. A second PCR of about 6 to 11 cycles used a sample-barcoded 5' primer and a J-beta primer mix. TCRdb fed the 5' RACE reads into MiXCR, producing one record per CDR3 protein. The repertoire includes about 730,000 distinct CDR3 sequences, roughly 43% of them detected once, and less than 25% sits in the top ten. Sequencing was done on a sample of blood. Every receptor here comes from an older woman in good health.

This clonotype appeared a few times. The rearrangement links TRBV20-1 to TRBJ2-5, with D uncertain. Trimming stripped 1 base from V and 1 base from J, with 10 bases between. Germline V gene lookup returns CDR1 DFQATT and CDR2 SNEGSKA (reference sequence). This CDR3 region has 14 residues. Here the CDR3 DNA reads TGCAGTGCTAGAGCCCCAGGAACCCAAGAGACCCAGTACTTC. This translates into CSARAPGTQETQYF.

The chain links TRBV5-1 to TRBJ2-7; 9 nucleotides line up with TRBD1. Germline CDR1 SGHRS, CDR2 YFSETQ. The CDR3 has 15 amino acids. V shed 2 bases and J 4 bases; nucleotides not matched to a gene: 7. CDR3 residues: CASSLPGTGRYEQYF. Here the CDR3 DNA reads TGCGCCAGCAGCTTACCCGGGACAGGGAGATACGAGCAGTACTTC.

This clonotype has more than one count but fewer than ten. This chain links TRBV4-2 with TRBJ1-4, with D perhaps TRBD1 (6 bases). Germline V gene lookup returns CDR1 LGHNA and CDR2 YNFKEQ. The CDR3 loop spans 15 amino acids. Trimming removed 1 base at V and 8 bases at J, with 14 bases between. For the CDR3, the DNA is TGTGCCAGCAGCCAAGTCCAGGGGAGAAACGAAAAACTGTTTTTT. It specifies CASSQVQGRNEKLFF.

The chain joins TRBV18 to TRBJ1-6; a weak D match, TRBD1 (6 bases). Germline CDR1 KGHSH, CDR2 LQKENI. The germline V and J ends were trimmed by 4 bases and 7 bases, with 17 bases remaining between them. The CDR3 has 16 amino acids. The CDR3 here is CASSLGRAGENSPLHF. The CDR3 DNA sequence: TGTGCCAGCTCACTCGGGCGGGCAGGGGAGAATTCACCCCTCCACTTT.

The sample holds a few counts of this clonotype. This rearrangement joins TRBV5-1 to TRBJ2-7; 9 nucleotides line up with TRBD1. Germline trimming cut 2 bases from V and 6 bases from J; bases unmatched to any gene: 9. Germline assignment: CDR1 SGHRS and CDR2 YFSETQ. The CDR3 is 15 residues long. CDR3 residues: CASSLSPGQGIEQYF. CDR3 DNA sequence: TGCGCCAGCAGCTTATCTCCGGGACAGGGAATCGAGCAGTACTTC.

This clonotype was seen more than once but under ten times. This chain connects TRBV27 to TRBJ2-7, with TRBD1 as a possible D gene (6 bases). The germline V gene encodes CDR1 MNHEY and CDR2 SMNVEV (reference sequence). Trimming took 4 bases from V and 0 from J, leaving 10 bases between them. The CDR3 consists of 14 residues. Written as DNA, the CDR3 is TGTGCCAGCAGTTACGCCAGGGGCTCCTACGAGCAGTACTTC. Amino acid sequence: CASSYARGSYEQYF.

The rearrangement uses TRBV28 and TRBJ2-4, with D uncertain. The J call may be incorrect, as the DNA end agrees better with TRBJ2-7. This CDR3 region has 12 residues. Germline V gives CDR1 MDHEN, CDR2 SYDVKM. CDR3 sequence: CASSLRRYEQYF. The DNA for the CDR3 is TGTGCCAGCAGTTTGCGGCGGTACGAGCAGTACTTC.

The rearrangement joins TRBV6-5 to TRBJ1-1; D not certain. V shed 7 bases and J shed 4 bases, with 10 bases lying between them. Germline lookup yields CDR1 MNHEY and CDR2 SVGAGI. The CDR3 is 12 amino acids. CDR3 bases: TGTGCCAGCACGTCTTTAGGCACTGAAGCTTTCTTT. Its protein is CASTSLGTEAFF.